The 22 T cell receptor beta chains below come from one sample, sequenced in a study of identical twins (dated by TCRdb to 2015 to 2016). Preparation of the library involved 5' RACE. For sequencing, an Illumina HiSeq 2000 was employed. TCRdb reprocessing: public reads trimmed at Q25 with fastp, clones called with MiXCR, in-frame beta chains kept. Each entry is one CDR3 protein sequence, shown with its most common DNA and genes. For this sample there are 1.5 million to 2 million distinct CDR3 sequences; under 35% appear just once. The top ten constitute approximately 0.25% of the sample. Material: cord blood. These receptors were taken from a newborn girl in good health.

The chain joins TRBV2 to TRBJ2-3, with a tentative D call TRBD2 (5 bases). The CDR3 is 14 amino acids. Deletions cut 1 base from V and 6 bases from J, with 11 bases between. Germline CDR1 and CDR2: SNHLY and FYNNEI. CDR3 bases: TGTGCCAGCAGTGAAGGACGGGGTTCGGATACGCAGTATTTT. Encoded protein: CASSEGRGSDTQYF. Full variable domain (rest looked up from reference TRBV2 and TRBJ2-3): EPEVTQTPSHQVTQMGQEVILRCVPISNHLYFYWYRQILGQKVEFLVSFYNNEISEKSEIFDDQFSVERPDGSNFTLKIRSTKLEDSAMYFCASSEGRGSDTQYFGPGTRLTVL.

This chain connects TRBV20-1 to TRBJ2-1; D uncertain. V dropped 3 bases and J dropped 10 bases, with 22 bases sitting between them. The CDR3 covers 15 residues. Germline loops: CDR1 DFQATT, CDR2 SNEGSKA (reference sequence). Here the CDR3 DNA reads TGCAGTGCTAGTTACCGTAGAAGCGCTTCGGGCGAGCAGTTCTTC. Its protein is CSASYRRSASGEQFF.

The count of this clonotype is one. V gene TRBV5-1 combines with J gene TRBJ1-2; TRBD1 matches 12 bases. Germline assignment: CDR1 SGHRS and CDR2 YFSETQ. The CDR3 is 16 residues long. V shed 4 bases, J shed 4 bases, and the junction held 8 bases outside the gene matches. CDR3 in amino acids: CASSGAGTGGGYGYTF. CDR3 bases: TGCGCCAGCAGCGGAGCCGGGACAGGGGGCGGCTATGGCTACACCTTC.

This sequence joins TRBV6-2 or TRBV6-3 and TRBJ2-3; 8 nucleotides align to TRBD2. The CDR3 runs 16 residues. Trimming cost V 5 bases and J 1 base; bases outside gene matches: 8. The germline V gene encodes CDR1 MNHEY and CDR2 SVGEGT. CDR3 protein: CASSKPTTSGTDTQYF. CDR3 coding DNA: TGTGCCAGCAGTAAACCAACGACTAGCGGCACAGATACGCAGTATTTT.

The chain combines TRBV5-1 with TRBJ1-1, with 8 nucleotides matching TRBD1. The CDR3 loop spans 15 amino acids. Per the germline V gene, CDR1 is SGHRS and CDR2 is YFSETQ. Trimming at V came to 7 bases and at J to 3 bases, leaving 11 bases not matched to a gene. The CDR3 region has the DNA TGCGCCAGCCGATGGGGGAACAGGGGGGACACTGAAGCTTTCTTT. The encoded protein is CASRWGNRGDTEAFF.

The genes are TRBV11-2 and TRBJ2-6, with D perhaps TRBD2 (5 bases). This CDR3 contains 20 residues. Germline assignment: CDR1 SGHAT and CDR2 FQNNGV. V was pared by 1 base and J by 0 bases, with 19 bases between. The CDR3 here is CASSLVSFQVGSSGANVLTF. The CDR3 DNA sequence: TGTGCCAGCAGCTTAGTGAGTTTTCAGGTTGGGAGCTCTGGGGCCAACGTCCTGACTTTC.

This clonotype appeared many times. An end of the junction does not agree with germline; a read error may underlie this. V is TRBV4-1 and J is TRBJ2-7; D is possibly TRBD1 (6 bases). The CDR3 loop spans 14 amino acids. Germline loops: CDR1 MGHRA, CDR2 YSYEKL. The CDR3 DNA sequence: TGTGCCAGCAGCCAAGATCAGGGGTCCTACGAGCAGTACTTC. Its translation: CASSQDQGSYEQYF.

For this clonotype: Given a much more abundant clone one base away, this may be a read error. The CDR3 loop reads CASSEDSSYNEQYF. The CDR3 DNA follows: TGTGCCAGCAGTGAAGACAGCTCCTACAATGAGCAGTACTTC. The rearrangement joins TRBV25-1 to TRBJ2-4; tentative D call: TRBD1 (5 bases). V dropped 2 bases and J dropped 13 bases, with 18 bases sitting between them. CDR1 and CDR2 (germline): MGHDK, SYGVNS. This CDR3 is built from 14 residues.

Ten or more counts support this clonotype. V and J are TRBV2 and TRBJ2-3; 9 bases match TRBD2. V lost 1 base, J lost 7 bases, and 9 bases stayed unmatched. Germline V gene lookup returns CDR1 SNHLY and CDR2 FYNNEI. The CDR3 has 16 amino acids. CDR3 sequence: CASSEVTLAGTYTQYF. The CDR3 nucleotides read TGTGCCAGCAGTGAAGTCACACTAGCGGGCACGTATACGCAGTATTTT.

The chain uses TRBV19 and TRBJ1-2; tentative D call: TRBD1 (6 bases). The V gene's germline CDR1 is LNHDA and CDR2 SQIVND (reference sequence). V lost 2 bases and J 9 bases, leaving 16 bases between the germline ends. The CDR3 runs 14 residues. CDR3 bases: TGTGCCAGTAGTATACCGGCCGGGGGGGCCCGCTACACCTTC. Residues: CASSIPAGGARYTF.

The chain couples TRBV5-1 to TRBJ2-7; 8 bases are shared with TRBD1. The CDR3 is 16 amino acids. Per germline, CDR1 SGHRS and CDR2 YFSETQ. The J segment lost 3 bases and the V segment lost 1 base, leaving 9 bases of the junction unmatched. DNA of the CDR3: TGCGCCAGCAGCTTGCTTCTCTCCGGACAGGGCTACGAGCAGTACTTC. This encodes CASSLLLSGQGYEQYF. The complete variable domain, with remaining parts taken from reference TRBV5-1 and TRBJ2-7, reads KAGVTQTPRYLIKTRGQQVTLSCSPISGHRSVSWYQQTPGQGLQFLFEYFSETQRNKGNFPGRFSGRQFSNSRSEMNVSTLELGDSALYLCASSLLLSGQGYEQYFGPGTRLTVT.

This clonotype has only a few counts. The chain combines TRBV5-1 with TRBJ2-1; D is ambiguous. V lost 0 bases, J lost 8 bases, and 12 bases lay in between. The germline V gene has CDR1 SGHRS and CDR2 YFSETQ. The CDR3 length is 14 residues. The CDR3 DNA reads as TGCGCCAGCAGCTTGGGAAGCCTTGCGGATGAGCAGTTCTTC. Residues: CASSLGSLADEQFF.

This clonotype showed up just a few times. The CDR3 is CASSPGTRFYEQYF. CDR3 bases: TGTGCCAGCAGCCCAGGGACTAGATTCTACGAGCAGTACTTC. V usage is TRBV7-2 and J usage is TRBJ2-7; the match to TRBD2 covers 8 bases. The CDR3 loop spans 14 amino acids. Germline trimming cut 5 bases from V and 3 bases from J; bases unmatched to any gene: 6. From germline, CDR1 is SGHTA and CDR2 FQGNSA. Filled out from reference TRBV7-2 and TRBJ2-7, the complete variable domain reads GAGVSQSPSNKVTEKGKDVELRCDPISGHTALYWYRQSLGQGLEFLIYFQGNSAPDKSGLPSDRFSAERTGGSVSTLTIQRTQQEDSAVYLCASSPGTRFYEQYFGPGTRLTVT.

The chain joins TRBV7-9 to TRBJ1-1; D remains ambiguous. CDR1 and CDR2 from the germline V gene are SEHNR and FQNEAQ (reference sequence). Trimming stripped 2 bases from V and 3 bases from J, with 4 bases between. The CDR3 has 12 residues. Here the CDR3 reads CASSLKYTEAFF. CDR3 in DNA: TGTGCCAGCAGCTTAAAGTACACTGAAGCTTTCTTT.

This clonotype was observed a single time. The chain is built from TRBV6-5 and TRBJ2-3; D possibly corresponds to TRBD1 (6 bases). V shed 10 bases and J shed 0 bases, with 11 bases lying between them. The germline V gene has CDR1 MNHEY and CDR2 SVGAGI. This CDR3 contains 13 residues. DNA for the CDR3: TGTGCCACCAGGGGCTCTAGCACAGATACGCAGTATTTT. Translation gives CATRGSSTDTQYF.

This chain uses TRBV3-1 with TRBJ1-5; D uncertain. Germline V gene data show CDR1 as LGHDT and CDR2 as YNNKEL (reference sequence). The V end lost 4 bases, the J end lost 7 bases, and 11 bases lay between the germline ends. The CDR3 is 13 amino acids. CDR3 sequence: CASSPYAAQPQHF. Written as DNA, the CDR3 is TGTGCCAGCAGCCCCTACGCCGCGCAGCCCCAGCATTTT.

About this clonotype: Just one base apart from a much larger clone, this may be a read error. The V and J genes are TRBV20-1 and TRBJ2-5; 7 bases match TRBD2. The CDR3 has 14 residues. In germline, CDR1 is DFQATT, CDR2 SNEGSKA (reference sequence). Germline trimming cut 2 bases from V and 9 bases from J; bases unmatched to any gene: 12. CDR3 sequence reads: CSARSPTSIEAQYF. Here the CDR3 DNA reads TGCAGTGCTAGATCCCCGACTAGCATTGAGGCCCAGTACTTC.

This clonotype was seen only a few times. This chain uses TRBV12-3 or TRBV12-4 with TRBJ2-5; D not resolved. With 3 bases removed from V and 5 bases from J, the gap between germline ends came to 10 bases. The CDR3 length is 13 residues. CDR3 residues: CASSFLAAETQYF. Here the CDR3 DNA reads TGTGCCAGCAGTTTTCTCGCAGCGGAGACCCAGTACTTC.

The V and J genes are TRBV4-2 and TRBJ2-1, with 8 bases aligning to TRBD2. The CDR3 runs to 15 residues. Germline V gene lookup returns CDR1 LGHNA and CDR2 YNFKEQ. V was pared by 2 bases and J by 3 bases, with 3 bases of the junction left unmatched. CDR3: CASSQRGGLYNEQFF. CDR3 DNA sequence: TGTGCCAGCAGCCAACGCGGGGGGCTCTACAATGAGCAGTTCTTC.

This clonotype turned up a few times. A much larger clonotype is one base distant, so this may be a read error. This chain uses TRBV12-3 or TRBV12-4 with TRBJ1-5; D is unresolved. V shed 7 bases and J shed 2 bases, with 6 bases lying between them. The CDR3 has 12 residues. Here the CDR3 DNA reads TGTGCCAGCAATGAGGGCAATCAGCCCCAGCATTTT. Translating it yields CASNEGNQPQHF.

This clonotype showed up just a few times. V is TRBV24-1 and J is TRBJ2-3; D is uncertain. Trimming removed 4 bases from V and 2 bases from J, with 15 bases in between. There are 16 residues in the CDR3. The germline CDR1 and CDR2 sequences are KGHDR and SFDVKD. The CDR3 sequence: CATSDRDQLPTDTQYF. The DNA for the CDR3 is TGTGCCACCAGTGACAGAGACCAGCTCCCCACAGATACGCAGTATTTT.

This clonotype has just a few counts. The chain combines TRBV6-6 with TRBJ1-5; 8 bases are a match to TRBD1. Germline V gives CDR1 MNHNY, CDR2 SVGAGI (reference sequence). The CDR3 runs 17 residues. V shed 4 bases, J shed 0 bases, and the junction held 8 bases outside the gene matches. CDR3 in DNA: TGTGCCAGCAGTTTAAGACAGGGGTCCCCTAGCAATCAGCCCCAGCATTTT. Translation: CASSLRQGSPSNQPQHF.